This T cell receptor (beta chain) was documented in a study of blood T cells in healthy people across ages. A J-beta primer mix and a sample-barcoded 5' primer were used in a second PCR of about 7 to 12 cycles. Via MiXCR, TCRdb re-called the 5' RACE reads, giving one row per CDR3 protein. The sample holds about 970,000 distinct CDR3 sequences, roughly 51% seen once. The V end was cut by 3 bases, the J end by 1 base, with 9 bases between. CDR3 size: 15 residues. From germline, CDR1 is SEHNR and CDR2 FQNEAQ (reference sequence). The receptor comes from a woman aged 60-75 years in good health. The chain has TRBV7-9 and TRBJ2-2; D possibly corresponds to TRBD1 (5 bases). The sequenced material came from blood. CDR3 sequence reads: CASSFPGLNTGELFF. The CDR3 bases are TGTGCCAGCAGCTTCCCAGGGCTGAACACCGGGGAGCTGTTTTTT.